This T cell receptor (beta chain) came from a study of blood T cell repertoires in COVID-19. As for the study in general: Samples taken during acute and convalescent COVID-19 were collected in the United States, Italy and Spain. The analysed material was cDNA or gDNA that came from T cells, B-cell-depleted T cells, or PBMCs.

The count of this clone is one. Study processing details: By means of reference gene primer amplification, nucleated cell counts were estimated. Generated by immunoSEQ multiplex PCR, the TCRdb table keeps only in-frame clones and is missing some. V and J calls and clone size are given by that table; D and trimming were obtained from the DNA. The table lists around 67,000 clones, 70% to 90% of them singletons. The V segment lost 4 bases and the J segment 6 bases; nucleotides outside the gene matches: 22. The germline V gene has CDR1 KGHSH and CDR2 LQKENI. The CDR3 has 20 amino acids. The sequencing input was peripheral blood. The rearrangement links TRBV18 to TRBJ2-2; TRBD1 matches at 8 bases. This TCR derives from a woman aged 80 or older with acute or convalescent COVID-19. The CDR3 spells CASSRDRPGTGLFRAGELFF. CDR3 coding DNA: TGTGCCAGCTCACGAGACCGACCAGGGACAGGCCTATTTCGGGCCGGGGAGCTGTTTTTT.